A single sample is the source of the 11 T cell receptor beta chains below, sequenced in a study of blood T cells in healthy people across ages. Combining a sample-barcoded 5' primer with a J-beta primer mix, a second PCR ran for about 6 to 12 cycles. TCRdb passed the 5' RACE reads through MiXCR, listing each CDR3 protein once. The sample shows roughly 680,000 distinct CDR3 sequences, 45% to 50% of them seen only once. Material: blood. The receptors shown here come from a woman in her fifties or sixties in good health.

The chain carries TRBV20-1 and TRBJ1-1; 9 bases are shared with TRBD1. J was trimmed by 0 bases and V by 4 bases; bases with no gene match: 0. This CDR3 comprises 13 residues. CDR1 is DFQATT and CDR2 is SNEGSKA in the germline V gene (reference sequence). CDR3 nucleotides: TGCAGTGCTAACAGGGGGCTGAACACTGAAGCTTTCTTT. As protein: CSANRGLNTEAFF.

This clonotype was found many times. The CDR3 sequence: CASSLASTGTYEQYF. The CDR3 coding sequence is TGTGCCAGCAGCTTGGCCTCAACAGGGACCTACGAGCAGTACTTC. The rearrangement links TRBV5-5 to TRBJ2-7; D is possibly TRBD1 (6 bases). The CDR3 is 15 residues long. Germline loops: CDR1 SGHKS, CDR2 YYEKEE (reference sequence). Trimming stripped 0 bases from V and 2 bases from J, with 12 bases between.

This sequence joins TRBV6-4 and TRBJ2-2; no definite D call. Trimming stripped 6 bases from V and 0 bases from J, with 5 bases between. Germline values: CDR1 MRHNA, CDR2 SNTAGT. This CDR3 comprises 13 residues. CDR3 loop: CASRGTNTGELFF. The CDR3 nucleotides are TGTGCCAGCAGGGGGACGAACACCGGGGAGCTGTTTTTT.

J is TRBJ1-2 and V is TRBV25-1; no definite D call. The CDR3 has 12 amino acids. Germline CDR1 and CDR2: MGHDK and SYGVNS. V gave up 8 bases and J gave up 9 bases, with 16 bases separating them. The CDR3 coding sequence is TGTGCCAGCCCCAACAAGATTCTTAGCTACACCTTC. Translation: CASPNKILSYTF.

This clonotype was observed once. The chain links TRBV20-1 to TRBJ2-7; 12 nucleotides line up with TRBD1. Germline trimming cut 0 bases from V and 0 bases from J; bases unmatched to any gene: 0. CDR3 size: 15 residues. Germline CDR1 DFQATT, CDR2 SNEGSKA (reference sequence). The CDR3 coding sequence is TGCAGTGCTAGAGAGGGACAGGGGGCCTCCTACGAGCAGTACTTC. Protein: CSAREGQGASYEQYF.

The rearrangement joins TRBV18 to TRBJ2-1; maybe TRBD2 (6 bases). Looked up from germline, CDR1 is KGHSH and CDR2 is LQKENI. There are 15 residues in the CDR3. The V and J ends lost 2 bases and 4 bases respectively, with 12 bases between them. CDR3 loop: CASSPTVADYNEQFF. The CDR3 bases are TGTGCCAGCTCACCAACGGTAGCGGATTACAATGAGCAGTTCTTC. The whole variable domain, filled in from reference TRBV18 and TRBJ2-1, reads NAGVMQNPRHLVRRRGQEARLRCSPMKGHSHVYWYRQLPEEGLKFMVYLQKENIIDESGMPKERFSAEFPKEGPSILRIQQVVRGDSAAYFCASSPTVADYNEQFFGPGTRLTVL.

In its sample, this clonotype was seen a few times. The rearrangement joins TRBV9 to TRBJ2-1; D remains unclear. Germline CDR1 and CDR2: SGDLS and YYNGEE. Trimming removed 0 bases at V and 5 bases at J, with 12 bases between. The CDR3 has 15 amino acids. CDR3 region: CASSVGLTEDNEQFF. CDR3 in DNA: TGTGCCAGCAGCGTAGGACTCACGGAAGACAATGAGCAGTTCTTC.

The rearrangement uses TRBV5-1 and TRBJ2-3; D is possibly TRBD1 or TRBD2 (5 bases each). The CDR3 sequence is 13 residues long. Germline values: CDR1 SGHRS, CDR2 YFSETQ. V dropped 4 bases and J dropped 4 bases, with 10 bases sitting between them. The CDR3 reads CASSRGPADTQYF. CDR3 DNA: TGCGCCAGCAGCCGGGGACCGGCAGATACGCAGTATTTT. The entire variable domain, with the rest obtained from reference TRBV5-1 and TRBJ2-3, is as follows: KAGVTQTPRYLIKTRGQQVTLSCSPISGHRSVSWYQQTPGQGLQFLFEYFSETQRNKGNFPGRFSGRQFSNSRSEMNVSTLELGDSALYLCASSRGPADTQYFGPGTRLTVL.

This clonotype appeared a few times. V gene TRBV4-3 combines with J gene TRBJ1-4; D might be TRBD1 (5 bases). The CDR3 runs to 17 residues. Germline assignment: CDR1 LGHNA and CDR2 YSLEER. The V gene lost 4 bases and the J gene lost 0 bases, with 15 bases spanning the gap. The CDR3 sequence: CASSRTGTATTNEKLFF. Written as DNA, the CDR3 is TGCGCCAGCAGCCGCACCGGGACCGCTACAACTAATGAAAAACTGTTTTTT.

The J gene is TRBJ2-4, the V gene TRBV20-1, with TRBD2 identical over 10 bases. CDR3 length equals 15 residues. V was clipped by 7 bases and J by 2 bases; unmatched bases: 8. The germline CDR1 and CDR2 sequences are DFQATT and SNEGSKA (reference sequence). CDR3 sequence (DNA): TGCAGTGTTGCCGCTAGCGGGAGAACCAAAAACATTCAGTACTTC. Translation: CSVAASGRTKNIQYF.

CDR3 region: CASSSFRQETQYF. The CDR3 bases are TGTGCCAGCAGCTCGTTTCGGCAAGAGACCCAGTACTTC. The V gene is TRBV13, the J gene TRBJ2-5; no clear D gene. The V gene lost 4 bases and the J gene lost 2 bases, with 8 bases spanning the gap. CDR3 length: 13 residues. Germline V gene data show CDR1 as PRHDT and CDR2 as FYEKMQ (reference sequence).